Listed below are T cell receptor beta chains from one sample, sequenced in a study of CD8 T cells in Susac syndrome. TCRdb processed the immunoSEQ multiplex PCR reads anew with MiXCR; each CDR3 protein has one entry. The sample consists of around 56,000 distinct CDR3 sequences, around 90% of them appearing once. Specimen: CD8+ T cells from PBMCs. These receptors all stem from a human donor in good health. Both conserved end residues are part of each CDR3. A D gene is named only where the DNA matches it firmly. Some rows mark clone size as missing; the rest say once, few, many or name a class of expanded clone.

>TRBD1|TRBJ1-1|.|TRBV20-1
TGCAGTGCTACCTCCGACAGGGAGAAGTGGGGGTACGAAGCTTTCTTT
CSATSDREKWGYEAFF
>.|TRBJ1-3|.|TRBV19
TGTGCCAGCAAAGGGGGCTCTGGAAACACCATATATTTT
CASKGGSGNTIYF
>TRBD1|TRBJ2-4|.|TRBV6-5
TGTGCCAGCAGTGGACAGGGGAGGGGCATTCAGTACTTC
CASSGQGRGIQYF
>TRBD1|TRBJ2-2|.|TRBV6-5
TGTGCCAGCAGTTACGCTGCCGGGACAGTGAACACCGGGGAGCTGTTTTTT
CASSYAAGTVNTGELFF
>TRBD1|TRBJ2-7|.|TRBV28
TGTGCCAGCAGTCACAGGGGCTCCTACGAGCAGTACTTC
CASSHRGSYEQYF
>.|TRBJ2-1|.|TRBV7-9
TGTGCCAGCAGCTTAGGGTTCTCCTACAATGAGCAGTTCTTC
CASSLGFSYNEQFF
>TRBD2|TRBJ2-7|.|TRBV6-5
TGTGCCAGCGGGCTAGCGGGGACCTACGAGCAGTACTTC
CASGLAGTYEQYF
>.|TRBJ2-5|.|TRBV28
TGTGCCAGCAGTCCGAGATTCTCGGGGGCCCAGTACTTC
CASSPRFSGAQYF
>.|TRBJ2-5|.|TRBV6-5
TGTGCCAGCAGGGGCGGGGGCGAAGAGACCCAGTACTTC
CASRGGGEETQYF
>TRBD1|TRBJ2-4|once|TRBV10-3
TGTGCCATCAGTGAGGGACAGGGGGCAGCTATGGACATTCAGTACTTC
CAISEGQGAAMDIQYF
>.|TRBJ1-1|.|TRBV13
TGTGCCAGCAGCCTTAGAGGGGTCGGCACTGAAGCTTTCTTT
CASSLRGVGTEAFF
>.|TRBJ1-5|.|TRBV19
TGTGCCAGTAGTATTCCCGCCCGGCAGCCCCAGCATTTT
CASSIPARQPQHF
>TRBD2|TRBJ2-5|.|TRBV3-1
TGTGCCAGCAGCCAAGAGGGACGGGGGGTAGAAGAGACCCAGTACTTC
CASSQEGRGVEETQYF
>.|TRBJ1-1|.|TRBV30
TGTGCCTGGAAACAGGGGAACACTGAAGCTTTCTTT
CAWKQGNTEAFF
>TRBD2|TRBJ2-3|.|TRBV27
TGTGCCAGCAGTTTATTCACCAGCGGGGGTCTCACAGATACGCAGTATTTT
CASSLFTSGGLTDTQYF
>.|TRBJ1-1|once|TRBV6-5
TGTGCCAGCAGTTACGGACAGACGAACACTGAAGCTTTCTTT
CASSYGQTNTEAFF
>.|TRBJ2-7|few|TRBV24-1
TGTGCCACCAGTGATGGCGTGATGGGACACGAGCAGTACTTC
CATSDGVMGHEQYF
>.|TRBJ2-7|few|TRBV5-4
TGTGCCAGCAGCACAAGGGATCGACCCTACGAGCAGTACTTC
CASSTRDRPYEQYF
>.|TRBJ1-1|.|TRBV6-6
TGTGCCAGCAGTTACGACGTCCCGACGACTGAAGCTTTCTTT
CASSYDVPTTEAFF
>.|TRBJ1-2|.|TRBV19
TGTGCCAGTAGTACCGGGGGGGCACCGTTCTTTCCTAACTATGGCTACACCTTC
CASSTGGAPFFPNYGYTF
>.|TRBJ2-7|.|TRBV28
TGTGCCAGCAGTTTGAATAGAGAAGGCTTCTACGAGCAGTACTTC
CASSLNREGFYEQYF
>.|TRBJ2-2|.|TRBV27
TGTGCCAGCACTAAGGACAGATCTAGCACCGGGGAGCTGTTTTTT
CASTKDRSSTGELFF
>.|TRBJ2-1|.|TRBV28
TGTGCCAGCAGGAGCTCCTACAATGAGCAGTTCTTC
CASRSSYNEQFF
>.|TRBJ2-7|.|TRBV7-9
TGTGCCAGCAGTCGTCTCTCTTTCGAGCAGTACTTC
CASSRLSFEQYF
>.|TRBJ2-7|.|TRBV20-1
TGCAGTGCTAGAGAACAGGGAGCCTACGAGCAGTACTTC
CSAREQGAYEQYF
>.|TRBJ2-1|.|TRBV7-9
TGTGCCAGCAGCTTAGCGACCATCAATGAGCAGTTCTTC
CASSLATINEQFF
>.|TRBJ2-5|.|TRBV3-1
TGTGCCAGCGGACCCCGGGGGTACCAAGAGACCCAGTACTTC
CASGPRGYQETQYF
>TRBD1|TRBJ1-1|.|TRBV4-2
TGTGCCAGCAGCCGTGACAGGGAGGCTACGGGCGCTGAAGCTTTCTTT
CASSRDREATGAEAFF
>TRBD1|TRBJ2-1|.|TRBV11-2
TGTGCCAGCAGCTACAGGGACAGGTACAATGAGCAGTTCTTC
CASSYRDRYNEQFF
>.|TRBJ2-2|once|TRBV7-6
TGTGCCAGCAGCTTAGGGGGCCGGGGCACCGGGGAGCTGTTTTTT
CASSLGGRGTGELFF
>.|TRBJ2-2|.|TRBV2
TGTGCCAGCAGTGAAGGGGTCTACTACACCGGGGAGCTGTTTTTT
CASSEGVYYTGELFF
>TRBD1|TRBJ2-1|.|TRBV19
TGTGCCAGTAGTATTTCCCCGACAGGGGGCAATGAGCAGTTCTTC
CASSISPTGGNEQFF
>.|TRBJ2-5|.|TRBV4-1
TGCGCCAGCAGCCAAGATTACGGGACTCTGATAGAGACCCAGTACTTC
CASSQDYGTLIETQYF
>TRBD1|TRBJ1-5|.|TRBV9
TGTGCCAGCAGCGTAGGGACAGGGACGCAGCCCCAGCATTTT
CASSVGTGTQPQHF
>TRBD2|TRBJ2-1|.|TRBV7-9
TGTGCCAGCAGCTGGGGGACTAGCGCGAATGAGCAGTTCTTC
CASSWGTSANEQFF
>.|TRBJ2-1|.|TRBV7-9
TGTGCCAGCAGCTCCCGGGACGGAGACAATGAGCAGTTCTTC
CASSSRDGDNEQFF
>.|TRBJ2-1|once|TRBV3-1
TGTGCCAGCAGCCAAGATGGAGGGGGCTTCGATGAGCAGTTCTTC
CASSQDGGGFDEQFF
>.|TRBJ1-5|once|TRBV13
TGTGCCAGCAGCCGGGGGGAGGATAGCAATCAGCCCCAGCATTTT
CASSRGEDSNQPQHF
>.|TRBJ2-2|.|TRBV12-3/TRBV12-4
TGTGCCAGCAGTTTGGGGACAACCGTTTCTTTGAACACCGGGGAGCTGTTTTTT
CASSLGTTVSLNTGELFF
>.|TRBJ2-5|.|TRBV10-3
TGTGCCATCAGTGAGTCGAGGCCAGGGGAGACCCAGTACTTC
CAISESRPGETQYF
>.|TRBJ1-2|.|TRBV27
TGTGCCAGCGGCGGGCGGGCTAACTATGGCTACACCTTC
CASGGRANYGYTF
>.|TRBJ1-6|.|TRBV6-1
TGTGCCAGCAGTGAAGGTACAGGCGATCCACCCCTCCACTTT
CASSEGTGDPPLHF
>.|TRBJ1-1|.|TRBV9
TGTGCCAGCAGCCCCTGGGACGTAGACACTGAAGCTTTCTTT
CASSPWDVDTEAFF
>TRBD1|TRBJ1-5|.|TRBV7-8
TGTGCCAGCAGCTTATACAGGGGAGGGAATCAGCCCCAGCATTTT
CASSLYRGGNQPQHF
>TRBD2|TRBJ2-2|.|TRBV25-1
TGTGCCAGCAGTGAGCTGGGGGGGAGGAACACCGGGGAGCTGTTTTTT
CASSELGGRNTGELFF
>TRBD2|TRBJ2-1|.|TRBV7-8
TGTGCCAGCAGCTTAATGGAGGTATGGCGGGGGGCCTCCTACAATGAGCAGTTCTTC
CASSLMEVWRGASYNEQFF
>TRBD1|TRBJ1-1|.|TRBV30
TGTGCCTGGAGTAGAGGGACAGCGAACACTGAAGCTTTCTTT
CAWSRGTANTEAFF